What follows describes a single T cell receptor beta chain. Antigen: not known. Looked up from germline, CDR1 is SGHAT and CDR2 is FQNNGV. V lost 5 bases and J lost 3, with 14 bases in between. The CDR3 runs 15 residues. The data are from a study of T cell responses to AZD1222 COVID-19 vaccine. Overall study findings and caveats: Possibly, clonal diversity was underestimated; donors were largely white British and included more females. The reported proportion of spike-specific TCRs targeting unmutated variant regions was nearly half. The number of AZD1222 recipients seropositive at baseline was only five to seven.

Second-dose intervals near 4 or 12 weeks were combined. Generated by immunoSEQ multiplex PCR, the TCRdb table keeps only in-frame clones and is missing some. The sample has approximately 120,000 clones; around 87% are singletons. This sequence joins TRBV11-2 and TRBJ1-3, with D unclear. The sequences come from peripheral blood, collected 28 days after the second AZD1222 dose. The origin of this receptor is an adult who received the AZD1222 COVID-19 vaccine. Written as DNA, the CDR3 is TGTGCCAGCAGCCCAGTCCTGGTCGGTGGAAACACCATATATTTT. Translation gives CASSPVLVGGNTIYF.